These 10 T cell receptor beta chains share one sample of origin, sequenced in a study of cytomegalovirus exposure and HLA in healthy donors. The PCR used 60 Vbeta and 13 Jbeta primers. Assay: immunoSEQ multiplex PCR; the TCRdb copy retains only in-frame clones and omits some. The profile shows around 130,000 clones, over 75% of them singletons. The sequencing input was PBMCs. Receptor source: a man aged 25 to 45 in good health and CMV-seronegative.

The genes are TRBV9 and TRBJ2-3, with 11 bases aligning to TRBD2. With 3 bases clipped from V and 4 bases from J, the junction kept 7 bases outside the gene matches. Germline CDR1 reads SGDLS; CDR2 reads YYNGEE. The CDR3 has 16 residues. CDR3 in DNA: TGTGCCAGCAGCGCCGCTAGCGGGGGGCCCCCAGATACGCAGTATTTT. It yields the protein CASSAASGGPPDTQYF.

V and J are TRBV4-2 and TRBJ2-3; 9 nucleotides agree with TRBD2. CDR1 and CDR2 (germline): LGHNA, YNFKEQ. The CDR3 consists of 16 residues. Germline trimming cut 4 bases from V and 0 bases from J; bases unmatched to any gene: 5. CDR3 nucleotide sequence: TGTGCCAGCAGCCCGGGAACTAGCGGGAGCACAGATACGCAGTATTTT. This translates into CASSPGTSGSTDTQYF.

The V and J genes are TRBV2 and TRBJ2-5; 7 positions match TRBD2. This CDR3 is built from 14 residues. The V gene's germline CDR1 is SNHLY and CDR2 FYNNEI. V lost 11 bases to trimming and J lost 1 base; unmatched junction nucleotides: 10. The CDR3 protein is CAGGDLVSQETQYF. In DNA form, the CDR3 reads TGTGCCGGGGGGGATCTAGTGAGCCAAGAGACCCAGTACTTC.

V is TRBV15 and J is TRBJ1-5; unclear D gene. CDR3 length equals 14 residues. V was shortened by 1 base and J by 4 bases, with 8 bases between the two germline ends. The germline gives CDR1 LNHNV, CDR2 YYDKDF (reference sequence). CDR3: CATSRVGLNQPQHF. The CDR3 nucleotides are TGTGCCACCAGCAGAGTAGGACTTAATCAGCCCCAGCATTTT.

The CDR3 sequence: CASSPRRAGQDSPLHF. CDR3 coding DNA: TGTGCCAGCAGCCCCCGGAGGGCGGGACAGGACTCACCCCTCCACTTT. This chain uses TRBV27 with TRBJ1-6; 8 bases map to TRBD1. Trimming took 6 bases from V and 10 from J; bases not matched to a gene: 14. Germline CDR1 reads MNHEY; CDR2 reads SMNVEV (reference sequence). The CDR3 spans 16 residues.

The chain is built from TRBV5-1 and TRBJ2-5, with a tentative D call TRBD2 (7 bases). The V end was cut by 3 bases, the J end by 1 base, with 16 bases between. Germline assignment: CDR1 SGHRS and CDR2 YFSETQ. This CDR3 contains 16 residues. The CDR3 sequence: CASSSGGGRAQETQYF. The CDR3 coding sequence is TGCGCCAGCAGCTCCGGAGGGGGGAGGGCCCAAGAGACCCAGTACTTC.

This clone was picked up one time. The rearrangement joins TRBV7-2 to TRBJ2-7, with TRBD1 identical over 7 bases. This CDR3 is 13 amino acids long. CDR1 is SGHTA, CDR2 FQGNSA, per germline. The J segment lost 3 bases and the V segment lost 7 bases, leaving 6 bases of the junction unmatched. The CDR3 DNA is TGTGCCAGCACCTGGACAGGAGTCTACGAGCAGTACTTC. Translating it yields CASTWTGVYEQYF.

The chain recombines TRBV28 with TRBJ1-1; 7 bases line up with TRBD1. J lost 12 bases, V lost 5 bases, and 15 bases had no gene match. Germline V gene data show CDR1 as MDHEN and CDR2 as SYDVKM. There are 14 residues in the CDR3. The CDR3 sequence is CASSKIRGRLRTFF. The CDR3 DNA is TGTGCCAGCAGTAAGATTAGGGGGCGGTTGAGGACTTTCTTT.

This clone was detected once. J is TRBJ2-1 and V is TRBV28, with D possibly matching TRBD2 (5 bases). The V and J ends lost 5 bases and 8 bases respectively, with 19 bases between them. There are 15 residues in the CDR3. Germline CDR1 and CDR2: MDHEN and SYDVKM. CDR3 nucleotides: TGTGCCAGCAGTCCCTGGACCTTGGCGGAGGATGAGCAGTTCTTC. Translation: CASSPWTLAEDEQFF.

The chain joins TRBV4-3 to TRBJ2-7; 10 bases line up with TRBD1. The CDR3 is 16 residues long. V shed 5 bases and J 4 bases; nucleotides not matched to a gene: 11. CDR1 and CDR2 from the germline V gene are LGHNA and YSLEER. The CDR3: CASSYSTGTGAYEQYF. CDR3 DNA sequence: TGCGCCAGCAGCTACAGTACCGGGACAGGGGCTTACGAGCAGTACTTC.